This note documents a single TCR beta chain sequence. The sample originates from a study of cytomegalovirus exposure and HLA in healthy donors. Generated by immunoSEQ multiplex PCR, the TCRdb table keeps only in-frame clones and is missing some. Among 150,000 to 200,000 clones, 84% were seen once, and the ten largest hold roughly 13%. This TCR derives from a woman younger than 45 in good health and CMV-seropositive. Sequencing input: PBMCs.

The CDR3 here is CASSLLGQGGTEAFF. In nucleotides, the CDR3 is TGTGCCAGCAGCTTACTTGGACAGGGGGGAACTGAAGCTTTCTTT. The V gene is TRBV7-9, the J gene TRBJ1-1, with TRBD1 matching over 10 bases. Germline loops: CDR1 SEHNR, CDR2 FQNEAQ (reference sequence). The V gene end was trimmed by 2 bases and the J gene end by 5 bases; junction bases not matched to a gene: 5. The CDR3 is made up of 15 amino acids.